Sequencing of this T cell receptor beta chain was carried out in a study of CD8 T cells in ankylosing spondylitis. General observations from the study: A motif in TCR beta, a set of eight highly homologous variants, appeared characteristic of ankylosing spondylitis blood.

The V gene end was trimmed by 7 bases and the J gene end by 8 bases; junction bases not matched to a gene: 12. Germline-derived CDR1 and CDR2 are SGHDN and FVKESK. This CDR3 is built from 14 residues. Note on this clonotype: Its antigen is unknown.

TCRdb fed the 5' RACE reads into MiXCR, producing one record per CDR3 protein. Among some 200,000 distinct CDR3 sequences listed, roughly 18% were seen once. The J gene is TRBJ2-3, the V gene TRBV14, with 7 bases identical to TRBD2. The TCR originated in a male donor under 30 with ankylosing spondylitis or in good health (not recorded which). The sample was blood, either unsorted or a sorted T cell fraction (not recorded which). CDR3 residues: CASKAAGVGGTQYF. The CDR3 DNA sequence: TGTGCCAGCAAAGCCGCGGGAGTCGGGGGTACGCAGTATTTT.